This T cell receptor beta chain was profiled in a study of shared clonotypes between healthy human individuals (dated by TCRdb to 2019 to 2021). Background for the entire study: A few men and two women, aged 18 to 49 years, made up the cohort. For each donor, CD4 naive and CD4 memory were each run on three plates, CD8 naive on two plates, and CD8 memory on one plate. The study deeply sequenced blood TCR repertoires of five healthy adults to estimate repertoire size and the extent of clonotype sharing between individuals. Different laboratories and diverse techniques were used to prepare libraries and sequence TCR repertoires, to increase sequencing depth and limit assay-specific biases. Each donor's leukapheresis produced roughly between roughly 0.85 and 9.5 billion PBMCs.

On the study overall, not on this receptor specifically: Naive subsets generally had larger estimated clonotype richness than memory subsets. When a handful of donors were compared, the shared fraction of clonotypes was about 5.4% for naive CD4, 3.5% for naive CD8, roughly 2.5% for memory CD4, and 0.3% to 0.5% for memory CD8. Based on pairwise subsampling, the degree of clonotype sharing among donors was expected to be affected by sequencing depth. The small number of donors limited the genetic and exposure-history diversity represented. Sampling was restricted to blood, and TCR repertoires in tissues likely differ from the TCR repertoires found in blood. Rarefaction of sorted-subset datasets indicated incomplete sequencing despite the large sequencing depth. Compared with non-shared clonotypes, the clonotypes found in all four sorted-subset donors had higher generation probabilities.

Using the deep immunoSEQ assay, multiplex PCR amplified TCR CDR3 regions from genomic DNA. Extracted genomic DNA from each cell subset was distributed evenly across all wells of several immunoSEQ 96-well plates, and each plate was treated as a replicate. For sorted subsets, 200 ng of genomic DNA, equivalent to around 31,000 T cell genomes, went into each replicate PCR. The purified libraries were quantified using a Qubit 3.0 fluorometer, sized with a Bioanalyzer 2100, and then quantified again using the KAPA Library Quantification kit. A separate single-read 150-cycle Illumina NextSeq 550 flow cell was used to sequence each immunoSEQ 96-well plate. The paper's processing steps were these. The immunoSEQ output contained only junctional sequences without quality scores, so filtering could not match that applied to full-length reads. To assign V/J genes and CDR3, sequences were annotated using PyIR, a Python wrapper for IgBLAST v1.9, with IMGT germline references. Any read was removed if the V/J assignment was weak (E-value above 1e-6), the CDR3 was missing, or the read contained stop codons, out-of-frame junctions, or ambiguous translated residues. V3J clonotypes were defined by identical inferred V gene, J gene, and CDR3 amino acid sequence. To compute the percentage overlap between repertoires, the number of shared unique clonotypes was divided by the size of the smaller repertoire. Three approaches were used to assess repertoire richness: RTK rarefaction, the Chao1 estimator, and Recon v2.1 estimates of unobserved clonotypes. OLGA was used to compute generation probabilities for all TCRbeta clonotypes that the gDNA method yielded from a handful of donors. In TCRdb, the immuneACCESS table is reduced to in-frame sequences with V and J assigned. These tables do not hold every clone; where another copy was compared, an unresolved V gene accounts for under half, and the others remain unexplained. V, J and clone size are those of that table, while D and trimming were read from the DNA. The sample table holds fewer than 2.5 million clones, of which approximately 93% were seen once. The ten largest clones add up to about 0.38% of the sample.

Healthy HIV-negative adults with no recently reported acute infections or vaccinations were included as donors. Every donor was a Caucasian adult living in Nashville, Tennessee, USA. CD4+ T cells were enriched through magnetic negative selection, after which naive cells were positively selected on CD45RA and the remaining negative fraction served as the memory subset. Blood was collected by leukapheresis, and PBMCs were isolated by Ficoll-Histopaque density gradient centrifugation and then cryopreserved in liquid nitrogen vapor phase. Analytical flow cytometry was used to check the purity and quantity of every magnetically sorted T cell population. Genomic DNA was isolated from each sorted fraction and quantified by UV absorbance on a Nanodrop 2000c. On this clone itself: The specificity of this receptor is unknown. No base qualities exist here, and no much larger clone lies one base off it.

Trimming takes 6 bases off V and 3 bases off J; junction bases not matched to a gene: 5. The CDR3 starts with the cysteine, ends with the phenylalanine, and has 15 residues. Of the read, only the CDR3 DNA is kept; its 45 bases are in frame from base 1. The germline V gene (reference sequence) supplies CDR1 LNHDA and CDR2 SQIVND. Here the chain combines TRBV19 and TRBJ2-1, and 10 bases in between align with TRBD2. The sequencing input was naive CD4+ T cells from PBMCs. The sample's cell subset or site label is to be understood as: CD45RA+ positively selected. The sequence was obtained from a man between 18 and 29 years old in good health. Some clones in this sample may be carry-over from other donors' samples. The DNA is as follows: TGTGCCAGTAGGCCAGGACTAGCGGTCTACAATGAGCAGTTCTTC. This sequence encodes CASRPGLAVYNEQFF. Joined to the reference TRBV19 and TRBJ2-1 proteins, this CDR3 gives the full variable domain: DGGITQSPKYLFRKEGQNVTLSCEQNLNHDAMYWYRQDPGQGLRLIYYSQIVNDFQKGDIAEGYSVSREKKESFPLTVTSAQKNPTAFYLCASRPGLAVYNEQFFGPGTRLTVL.